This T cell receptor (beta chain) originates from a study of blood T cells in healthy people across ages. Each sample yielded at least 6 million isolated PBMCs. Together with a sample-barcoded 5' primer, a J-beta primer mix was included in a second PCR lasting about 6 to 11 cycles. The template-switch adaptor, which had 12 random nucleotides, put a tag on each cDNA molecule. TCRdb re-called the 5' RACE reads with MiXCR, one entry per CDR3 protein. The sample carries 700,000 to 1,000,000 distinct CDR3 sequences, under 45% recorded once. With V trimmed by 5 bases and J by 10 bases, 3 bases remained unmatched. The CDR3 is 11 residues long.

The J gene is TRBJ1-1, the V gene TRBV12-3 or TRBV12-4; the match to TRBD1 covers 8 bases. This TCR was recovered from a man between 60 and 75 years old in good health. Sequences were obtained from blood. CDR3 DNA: TGTGCCAGCAGTCCCGGACAGGGAGCTTTCTTT. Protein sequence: CASSPGQGAFF.